This TCR beta chain was captured in a study of CD4 T cells in relation to SARS-CoV-2 and coronaviruses. In the study overall: The restricting HLA molecule for shared crossreactive spike epitopes was mapped. Study-wide findings and caveats: SARS-CoV-2-driven expansion was significantly weaker in crossreactive than monoreactive clones. Pre-pandemic and post-infection samples never came from the same donor.

Worth noting for this clone: Its target is unknown.

TCRdb's table, derived via immunoSEQ multiplex PCR, lists solely in-frame clones and lacks some. In the table there are about 15,000 clones, roughly 78% of which are singletons. The unexposed donors gave CD4+ T cells in about 2011-2019, prior to COVID-19. CD4+ T cells were isolated from the cells after 10 days of culture. Testing used SARS-CoV-2 S/N and four cold-coronavirus spikes on unexposed-donor CD4+ T cells, cells permitting. Germline CDR1 is SNHLY and CDR2 is FYNNEI. This CDR3 spans 12 amino acids. V lost 10 bases and J lost 2, with 12 bases in between. The TCR sequence derives from a human donor in good health. The material sequenced was CD4+ T cells from PBMCs, cultured in vitro. This chain links TRBV2 with TRBJ2-7; D unresolved. CDR3: CATAFGPYEQYF. The DNA for the CDR3 is TGTGCCACCGCCTTTGGACCCTACGAGCAGTACTTC.